This T cell receptor beta chain was retrieved from a study of identical twins. Points from the study as a whole: Recombination models fit unrelated individuals' TCR alpha sharing but underestimated twins'. Researchers reported excess low generation probability among twin-shared out-of-frame alpha sequences.

This clonotype appeared many times. As yet, its antigen is unknown. MiXCR, applied by TCRdb to the 5' RACE reads, yields one record per CDR3 protein. The sample contains about 150,000 distinct CDR3 sequences, approximately 4% of which appear only once. The CDR3 has 15 amino acids. With 6 bases clipped from V and 0 bases from J, the junction kept 9 bases outside the gene matches. Germline V CDR1 and CDR2: SQVTM, ANQGSEA. This sequence joins TRBV29-1 and TRBJ2-3; the match to TRBD2 covers 7 bases. This receptor was identified in a man between 18 and 35 years old in good health. Material for sequencing was memory T cells sorted from blood. The CDR3 DNA sequence: TGCAGCGTCCGGGGAGGGAGCGCTAGCACAGATACGCAGTATTTT. It yields the protein CSVRGGSASTDTQYF.